The 31 T cell receptor beta chains reported below all come from one sample, sequenced in a study of blood T cell repertoires in COVID-19 (dated by TCRdb to about 2020). Library method: the immunoSEQ multiplex PCR assay. The source is immuneACCESS, and TCRdb retained only in-frame sequences with V and J called. Part of the clones is not carried over; for the studies checked, unresolved V genes explain less than half of this, and the remainder is unexplained. The sample yields approximately 65,000 clones; under 80% were counted once. Together, the top ten hold around a sixth of the sample. The specimen was peripheral blood. The receptor source for this set is a man aged 60 to 75 with acute or convalescent COVID-19.

The J gene is TRBJ2-6, the V gene TRBV7-9; D possibly corresponds to TRBD2 (5 bases). The CDR3 has 16 residues. Trimming removed 2 bases from V and 0 bases from J, with 8 bases in between. Per germline, CDR1 SEHNR and CDR2 FQNEAQ (reference sequence). CDR3 protein: CASSLSGSSGANVLTF. The CDR3 coding sequence is TGTGCCAGCAGCTTATCGGGAAGCTCTGGGGCCAACGTCCTGACTTTC.

This clone was counted a single time. The chain couples TRBV5-1 to TRBJ2-3; 7 nucleotides line up with TRBD1. The J segment lost 2 bases and the V segment lost 2 bases, leaving 8 bases of the junction unmatched. In germline, CDR1 is SGHRS, CDR2 YFSETQ. The CDR3 consists of 16 residues. CDR3 amino acids: CASSFGTVSHTDTQYF. In nucleotides, the CDR3 is TGCGCCAGCAGCTTCGGGACAGTTTCCCACACAGATACGCAGTATTTT.

V and J are TRBV9 and TRBJ2-5, with 8 bases matching TRBD1. CDR1 is SGDLS, CDR2 YYNGEE, per germline. V was pared by 3 bases and J by 4 bases, with 8 bases of the junction left unmatched. CDR3 size: 15 residues. CDR3 in DNA: TGTGCCAGCAGCGCGAGGACAGGGTCCGTAGAGACCCAGTACTTC. Its protein is CASSARTGSVETQYF.

This clone was picked up one time. The genes are TRBV19 and TRBJ1-3; D is uncertain. This CDR3 contains 13 residues. Trimming cost V 3 bases and J 4 bases, with 7 bases left between them. Per the germline V gene, CDR1 is LNHDA and CDR2 is SQIVND (reference sequence). Here the CDR3 DNA reads TGTGCCAGTAGTATTCCCCAGGGAAACACCATATATTTT. It specifies CASSIPQGNTIYF.

This chain links TRBV27 with TRBJ2-7; the match to TRBD2 covers 13 bases. The V segment lost 2 bases and the J segment 5 bases; nucleotides outside the gene matches: 0. Germline CDR1 and CDR2: MNHEY and SMNVEV (reference sequence). The CDR3 spans 14 residues. CDR3 loop: CASSLGTSGNEQYF. CDR3 nucleotides: TGTGCCAGCAGTTTAGGGACTAGCGGGAACGAGCAGTACTTC.

This chain connects TRBV10-3 to TRBJ2-1, with a possible D match to TRBD1 (5 bases). This CDR3 has 17 amino acids. V lost 2 bases and J lost 4, with 18 bases in between. Germline V CDR1 and CDR2: ENHRY, SYGVKD. The CDR3 sequence: CAISESPGPSTYNEQFF. As DNA, the CDR3 is TGTGCCATCAGTGAGAGTCCAGGGCCTAGTACTTACAATGAGCAGTTCTTC.

The chain is built from TRBV5-4 and TRBJ2-3; 7 bases are shared with TRBD1. Germline CDR1 reads SGHNT; CDR2 reads YYREEE (reference sequence). This CDR3 is built from 17 residues. J lost 5 bases, V lost 4 bases, and 16 bases had no gene match. CDR3 nucleotide sequence: TGTGCCAGCAGCCGGGATCCCGGGACAGCCAGGGGAGATACGCAGTATTTT. Its protein product is CASSRDPGTARGDTQYF.

This clone appeared a single time. The V call is TRBV4-1, the J call TRBJ1-1; 9 nucleotides match TRBD1. The J segment lost 1 base and the V segment lost 0 bases, leaving 6 bases of the junction unmatched. CDR3 length equals 17 residues. Germline CDR1 MGHRA, CDR2 YSYEKL. In DNA form, the CDR3 reads TGCGCCAGCAGCCAAGATCTACAGGGGGCTCAGAACACTGAAGCTTTCTTT. Its translation is CASSQDLQGAQNTEAFF.

The chain uses TRBV6-5 and TRBJ2-5; possible D gene TRBD2, 5 bases. Looked up from germline, CDR1 is MNHEY and CDR2 is SVGAGI. V dropped 0 bases and J dropped 5 bases, with 10 bases sitting between them. The CDR3 covers 14 residues. The CDR3 protein is CASSYSLGVETQYF. In DNA form, the CDR3 reads TGTGCCAGCAGTTACTCTTTGGGAGTTGAGACCCAGTACTTC.

This clone has only one observation. The chain is built from TRBV12-5 and TRBJ1-3; TRBD1 matches 7 bases. The CDR3 loop spans 16 amino acids. V lost 1 base, J lost 4 bases, and 7 bases stayed unmatched. Germline CDR1 is LGHNT and CDR2 is FRNRAP. The CDR3 DNA reads TGTGCTAGTGGTTTGGGGAACAGGGGCGGAGGAAACACCATATATTTT. Amino acid sequence: CASGLGNRGGGNTIYF. The full variable domain, in which reference TRBV12-5 and TRBJ1-3 provide the parts outside the CDR3, is DARVTQTPRHKVTEMGQEVTMRCQPILGHNTVFWYRQTMMQGLELLAYFRNRAPLDDSGMPKDRFSAEMPDATLATLKIQPSEPRDSAVYFCASGLGNRGGGNTIYFGEGSWLTVV.

V and J are TRBV5-6 and TRBJ1-1; D remains unclear. The V end was cut by 0 bases, the J end by 5 bases, with 14 bases between. The CDR3 loop spans 15 amino acids. From germline, CDR1 is SGHDT and CDR2 YYEEEE. CDR3 sequence (DNA): TGTGCCAGCAGCTTGGCTCTAGGTTTGAGGACTGAAGCTTTCTTT. Its translation is CASSLALGLRTEAFF.

This clone was seen more than once but under ten times. The chain is built from TRBV7-8 and TRBJ2-5, with a tentative D call TRBD2 (5 bases). The germline gives CDR1 SGHVS, CDR2 FQNEAQ. The CDR3 sequence is 14 residues long. The ends were cut back, 0 bases at V and 5 bases at J, with 10 bases in the middle. CDR3: CASSLARGGETQYF. CDR3 nucleotides: TGTGCCAGCAGCTTAGCACGGGGTGGCGAGACCCAGTACTTC.

The chain uses TRBV6-5 and TRBJ1-1, with a weak D call TRBD1 (5 bases). The V end lost 6 bases, the J end lost 6 bases, and 20 bases lay between the germline ends. CDR1 is MNHEY, CDR2 SVGAGI, per germline. This CDR3 spans 15 amino acids. The CDR3: CASRPARSDKSEAFF. The CDR3 DNA follows: TGTGCCAGCAGACCCGCTCGGTCGGACAAGTCTGAAGCTTTCTTT.

This clone was observed once. This sequence joins TRBV30 and TRBJ2-4; no clear D gene. Germline values: CDR1 GTSNPN, CDR2 SVGIG (reference sequence). This CDR3 region has 16 residues. V lost 0 bases, J lost 7 bases, and 19 bases lay in between. DNA of the CDR3: TGTGCCTGGAGTGTAAGAGGCAGCTTGGGTTTGAACATTCAGTACTTC. Protein sequence: CAWSVRGSLGLNIQYF.

This clone was observed a handful of times. CDR3: CSVGTGATNEKLFF. The DNA of the CDR3 is TGCAGCGTGGGGACAGGGGCAACTAATGAAAAACTGTTTTTT. V is TRBV29-1 and J is TRBJ1-4; 10 bases match TRBD1. Germline V lookup: CDR1 SQVTM, CDR2 ANQGSEA. With 6 bases clipped from V and 0 bases from J, the junction kept 1 base outside the gene matches. This CDR3 comprises 14 residues.

V and J are TRBV7-2 and TRBJ1-3; weak D call: TRBD1 (5 bases). Germline V lookup: CDR1 SGHTA, CDR2 FQGNSA. The CDR3 loop spans 14 amino acids. Trimming took off 6 bases at V and 3 bases at J, with 12 bases between the two ends. CDR3 residues: CASSQGGSGNTIYF. DNA for the CDR3: TGTGCCAGCAGTCAGGGAGGAAGTGGAAACACCATATATTTT.

The chain recombines TRBV7-2 with TRBJ1-4, with a tentative D call TRBD1 (5 bases). This CDR3 has 15 amino acids. V was cut by 1 base and J by 2 bases, with 8 bases left in between. Germline V gives CDR1 SGHTA, CDR2 FQGNSA. The CDR3 bases are TGTGCCAGCAGCTTAGAGGGGCCGACTAATGAAAAACTGTTTTTT. Translated: CASSLEGPTNEKLFF.

The chain couples TRBV7-9 to TRBJ2-7; TRBD2 aligns across 8 bases. Germline assignment: CDR1 SEHNR and CDR2 FQNEAQ (reference sequence). The CDR3 extends over 15 amino acids. V lost 1 base to trimming and J lost 0 bases; unmatched junction nucleotides: 2. As DNA, the CDR3 is TGTGCCAGCAGCTTAGAGCGGGGGAGCTCCTACGAGCAGTACTTC. Amino acids: CASSLERGSSYEQYF.

The genes are TRBV6-6 and TRBJ2-7, with D maybe TRBD2 (6 bases). There are 14 residues in the CDR3. V was clipped by 4 bases and J by 3 bases, with 13 bases between them. Germline V gene lookup returns CDR1 MNHNY and CDR2 SVGAGI (reference sequence). The chain's CDR3 is CASSLGGADYEQYF. CDR3 nucleotide sequence: TGTGCCAGCAGTTTGGGGGGAGCCGACTACGAGCAGTACTTC.

The chain links TRBV5-1 to TRBJ2-1, with D possibly matching TRBD1 (7 bases). Trimming stripped 6 bases from V and 2 bases from J, with 21 bases between. The CDR3 loop spans 17 amino acids. Germline values: CDR1 SGHRS, CDR2 YFSETQ. The CDR3 DNA reads TGCGCCAGCAACCCAACAAGCGGAGGGGGCCCCTACAATGAGCAGTTCTTC. Its translation: CASNPTSGGGPYNEQFF.

CDR3 sequence (DNA): TGTGCCAGCAGTTTCGTCCCTACTCAACAGGGCGGCGAGCAGTACTTC. Its protein product is CASSFVPTQQGGEQYF. The rearrangement links TRBV28 to TRBJ2-7; tentative D call: TRBD1 (6 bases). Trimming cost V 3 bases and J 6 bases, with 21 bases left between them. Per germline, CDR1 MDHEN and CDR2 SYDVKM. This CDR3 region has 16 residues. Full variable domain (outside the CDR3, taken from reference TRBV28 and TRBJ2-7): DVKVTQSSRYLVKRTGEKVFLECVQDMDHENMFWYRQDPGLGLRLIYFSYDVKMKEKGDIPEGYSVSREKKERFSLILESASTNQTSMYLCASSFVPTQQGGEQYFGPGTRLTVT.

In DNA, the CDR3 is TGTGCCAGCAGCTTTGGCGGGAGTAACAATGAGCAGTTCTTC. As protein: CASSFGGSNNEQFF. The chain links TRBV7-2 to TRBJ2-1; TRBD2 agrees at 7 bases. Trimming at V came to 3 bases and at J to 5 bases, leaving 4 bases not matched to a gene. The CDR3 has 14 residues. Germline CDR1 SGHTA, CDR2 FQGNSA.

This clone was counted once. CDR3 coding DNA: TGTGCCAGTAGGCGGCAAACTAACTATGGCTACACCTTC. Protein product: CASRRQTNYGYTF. The V call is TRBV19, the J call TRBJ1-2; no clear D. V was cut by 6 bases and J by 0 bases, with 8 bases left in between. This CDR3 has 13 residues. Germline V lookup: CDR1 LNHDA, CDR2 SQIVND (reference sequence).

The sample holds one count of this clone. This chain uses TRBV3-1 (or the pseudogene TRBV3-2) with TRBJ2-3; D unresolved. V was trimmed by 3 bases and J by 2 bases, leaving 6 bases between them. The length of the CDR3 is 13 residues. Germline V gene sequence: CDR1 LGHDT, CDR2 YNNKEL (reference sequence). The CDR3 sequence is CASSHLYTDTQYF. CDR3 in DNA: TGTGCCAGCAGCCATTTATACACAGATACGCAGTATTTT.

This chain links TRBV7-2 with TRBJ1-6; D gene uncertain. Deletions cut 2 bases from V and 7 bases from J, with 3 bases between. Germline CDR1 is SGHTA and CDR2 is FQGNSA. The length of the CDR3 is 12 residues. The CDR3 sequence is CASSLPNSPLHF. The CDR3 DNA sequence: TGTGCCAGCAGCTTACCGAATTCACCCCTCCACTTT. Looking up the rest from reference TRBV7-2 and TRBJ1-6 gives the full variable domain: GAGVSQSPSNKVTEKGKDVELRCDPISGHTALYWYRQSLGQGLEFLIYFQGNSAPDKSGLPSDRFSAERTGGSVSTLTIQRTQQEDSAVYLCASSLPNSPLHFGNGTRLTVT.

The rearrangement uses TRBV28 and TRBJ1-1, with D unresolved. The V gene lost 5 bases and the J gene lost 0 bases, with 13 bases spanning the gap. This CDR3 is 15 amino acids long. Germline CDR1 and CDR2: MDHEN and SYDVKM. CDR3 DNA: TGTGCCAGCAGTCTGGGGAGACCGCTGAACACTGAAGCTTTCTTT. It encodes CASSLGRPLNTEAFF.

This clone was seen more than once but under ten times. This chain uses TRBV12-3 or TRBV12-4 with TRBJ2-7; the match to TRBD1 covers 8 bases. The CDR3 spans 12 residues. V was pared by 6 bases and J by 5 bases, with 3 bases of the junction left unmatched. This CDR3 reads CASRHRGDEQYF. CDR3 DNA: TGTGCCAGCAGACACAGGGGGGACGAGCAGTACTTC.

The V call is TRBV2, the J call TRBJ2-7; 7 bases are a match to TRBD1. The CDR3 is made up of 15 amino acids. CDR1 and CDR2 from the germline V gene are SNHLY and FYNNEI. V shed 7 bases and J 4 bases; nucleotides not matched to a gene: 13. The CDR3 coding sequence is TGTGCCAGCAAACCCCGGGACAGATCCCAATACGAGCAGTACTTC. It translates to CASKPRDRSQYEQYF.

The J gene is TRBJ2-2, the V gene TRBV10-3, with a weak D call TRBD2 (6 bases). V lost 10 bases, J lost 0 bases, and 9 bases lay in between. The germline V gene encodes CDR1 ENHRY and CDR2 SYGVKD. There are 13 residues in the CDR3. CDR3 DNA: TGTGCCACCAGCGGGTCGAACACCGGGGAGCTGTTTTTT. Encoded protein: CATSGSNTGELFF.

This chain connects TRBV19 to TRBJ2-4; a weak D match, TRBD1 (6 bases). The CDR3 extends over 13 amino acids. CDR1 is LNHDA and CDR2 is SQIVND in the germline V gene (reference sequence). The V gene lost 7 bases and the J gene lost 8 bases, with 15 bases spanning the gap. CDR3 DNA sequence: TGTGCCAGTATTCCCAGGGGTGGCGACATTCAGTACTTC. Protein sequence: CASIPRGGDIQYF.

The rearrangement uses TRBV27 and TRBJ2-3; 7 bases align to TRBD1. The CDR3 has 14 amino acids. V lost 7 bases and J lost 1; bases outside the gene matches: 5. Germline loops: CDR1 MNHEY, CDR2 SMNVEV (reference sequence). The CDR3 region is CASKTGARTDTQYF. CDR3 sequence (DNA): TGTGCCAGCAAAACAGGGGCCCGCACAGATACGCAGTATTTT.